The 11 T cell receptor beta chains presented below share a single source sample, sequenced in a study of blood T cell repertoires in COVID-19. Repertoires were generated with immunoSEQ multiplex PCR, while TCRdb's copy carries only in-frame clones and drops some. This sample carries about 120,000 clones, about 85% of them seen once, and the ten largest clones take roughly 10%. The sample was peripheral blood. The receptors were gathered from an elderly man with acute or convalescent COVID-19.

The rearrangement joins TRBV6-2 or TRBV6-3 to TRBJ1-1; tentatively, D is TRBD1 (5 bases). Germline V gene lookup returns CDR1 MNHEY and CDR2 SVGEGT. Trimming removed 4 bases from V and 8 bases from J, with 8 bases in between. This CDR3 region has 11 residues. For the CDR3, the DNA is TGTGCCAGCAGTTCATCAGGGGAAGCTTTCTTT. Translating gives CASSSSGEAFF.

The chain links TRBV4-2 to TRBJ2-3; D is possibly TRBD2 (6 bases). CDR1 and CDR2 (germline): LGHNA, YNFKEQ. V shed 2 bases and J shed 0 bases, with 9 bases lying between them. The CDR3 runs 15 residues. The CDR3 DNA follows: TGTGCCAGCAGCCAACTAAGCGGGAGCACAGATACGCAGTATTTT. This translates into CASSQLSGSTDTQYF.

This chain uses TRBV3-1 (or the pseudogene TRBV3-2) with TRBJ2-1; D might be TRBD2 (6 bases). CDR3 length equals 14 residues. The V end lost 4 bases, the J end lost 4 bases, and 11 bases lay between the germline ends. Germline values: CDR1 LGHDT, CDR2 YNNKEL (reference sequence). CDR3 residues: CASSRGTGYNEQFF. CDR3 DNA: TGTGCCAGCAGCCGCGGGACTGGGTACAATGAGCAGTTCTTC.

V usage is TRBV7-8 and J usage is TRBJ1-5; 7 bases fit TRBD1. Per the germline V gene, CDR1 is SGHVS and CDR2 is FQNEAQ. The CDR3 spans 13 residues. V trimming: 0 bases; J trimming: 9 bases; junction bases outside the gene matches: 2. CDR3 DNA sequence: TGTGCCAGCAGCTTAGCAGGGGGCTGGCCCCAGCATTTT. It codes for CASSLAGGWPQHF. Full variable domain (missing parts from reference TRBV7-8 and TRBJ1-5): GAGVSQSPRYKVAKRGQDVALRCDPISGHVSLFWYQQALGQGPEFLTYFQNEAQLDKSGLPSDRFFAERPEGSVSTLKIQRTQQEDSAVYLCASSLAGGWPQHFGDGTRLSIL.

This chain connects TRBV7-6 to TRBJ2-3; possibly TRBD2 for D (6 bases). CDR1 SGHVS and CDR2 FNYEAQ come from the germline V gene. The length of the CDR3 is 13 residues. V was clipped by 6 bases and J by 2 bases, with 9 bases between them. The CDR3 coding sequence is TGTGCCAGCAGGGGACTCATCACAGATACGCAGTATTTT. It yields the protein CASRGLITDTQYF.

On this clone itself: Mismatch with germline at one junction end may stem from a read error. V usage is TRBV7-7 and J usage is TRBJ1-1; D is possibly TRBD1 (5 bases). The CDR3 totals 13 residues. The germline gives CDR1 SSHAT, CDR2 FNYEAQ (reference sequence). Written as DNA, the CDR3 is TGTGCTAGCAGCCCGACAGTGAACACTGAAGCTTTCTTT. This translates into CASSPTVNTEAFF.

This rearrangement joins TRBV12-5 to TRBJ2-2, with 8 bases identical to TRBD1. Germline CDR1 LGHNT, CDR2 FRNRAP. Trimming at V came to 2 bases and at J to 4 bases, leaving 9 bases not matched to a gene. This CDR3 is 17 amino acids long. DNA of the CDR3: TGTGCTAGTGGTTTGCCCCCCGGACAGGGCGTCACCGGGGAGCTGTTTTTT. Encoded protein: CASGLPPGQGVTGELFF.

The chain carries TRBV7-2 and TRBJ2-5, with D possibly TRBD2 on 5 matching bases. Germline V gene sequence: CDR1 SGHTA, CDR2 FQGNSA. Trimming shortened V by 7 bases and J by 2 bases, and 11 bases separated the two germline ends. The CDR3 sequence is 13 residues long. The CDR3, as DNA: TGTGCCAGCAACACGGGGTTGCAAGAGACCCAGTACTTC. Its translation: CASNTGLQETQYF.

The rearrangement uses TRBV10-1 and TRBJ2-3, with 7 bases aligning to TRBD1. The CDR3 is 14 residues long. Germline-derived CDR1 and CDR2 are WNHNN and SYGVQD (reference sequence). Losses at the gene ends were 4 bases for V and 4 bases for J; bases not matched to a gene: 5. The CDR3 DNA reads TGCGCCAGCAGTGGGACAGGAAGGGCAGATACGCAGTATTTT. Protein: CASSGTGRADTQYF.

This chain uses TRBV5-1 with TRBJ1-3; the D gene is possibly TRBD1 (6 bases). V shed 0 bases and J shed 0 bases, with 13 bases lying between them. Germline-derived CDR1 and CDR2 are SGHRS and YFSETQ. The CDR3 is made up of 17 amino acids. CDR3 in DNA: TGCGCCAGCAGCTTGGGTGCTGGGGGCAGCTCTGGAAACACCATATATTTT. It yields the protein CASSLGAGGSSGNTIYF.

The V call is TRBV9, the J call TRBJ1-1; 12 bases are shared with TRBD1. Trimming took 0 bases from V and 4 from J; bases not matched to a gene: 10. The germline V gene encodes CDR1 SGDLS and CDR2 YYNGEE. There are 18 residues in the CDR3. CDR3 protein: CASSVDGRGQGAATEAFF. The CDR3 DNA sequence: TGTGCCAGCAGCGTAGACGGAAGGGGACAGGGGGCCGCCACTGAAGCTTTCTTT.